Listed below are T cell receptor beta chains from one sample, sequenced in a study of neoadjuvant anti-PD-1 for oral cavity cancer. This table comes from immunoSEQ multiplex PCR, and its TCRdb copy is limited to in-frame clones, with some not included. The sample shows about 14,000 clones, about 74% of them seen only once. The sequenced sample was PBMCs, obtained after nivolumab (anti-PD-1) treatment. All receptors derive from a person aged 40 to 85 with oral cavity squamous cell carcinoma. Both conserved end residues are part of each CDR3. The D gene is left open where the match is weak. Part of the rows lack a size; the others show once, few, many or a class for expanded clones.

>TRBJ1-1|-|-|TRBV6-5
TGTGCCAGCAGTTACTCCCGAAAGGGTGTTAGGACTGAAGCTTTCTTT
CASSYSRKGVRTEAFF
>TRBJ1-4|-|-|TRBV5-1
TGCGCCAGCAGCTTGGGGGACCTGGTGGGTGAAAAACTGTTTTTT
CASSLGDLVGEKLFF
>TRBJ2-7|-|-|TRBV4-1
TGCGCCAGCAGCCAAGTCCAAGGGACCTACGAGCAGTACTTC
CASSQVQGTYEQYF
>TRBJ2-7|-|-|TRBV11-2
TGTGCCAGCAGCTTAGCGGGCAGTTTTACCTACGAGCAGTACTTC
CASSLAGSFTYEQYF
>TRBJ2-3|-|-|TRBV5-6
TGTGCCAGCAGCTTTAAATCGGTCCTGAGCACAGATACGCAGTATTTT
CASSFKSVLSTDTQYF
>TRBJ1-2|-|-|TRBV5-1
TGCGCCAGCAGCTTGGCCACGGGGGGGGCCGGAGTGGATGGCTACACCTTC
CASSLATGGAGVDGYTF
>TRBJ2-2|-|-|TRBV11-2
TGTGCCAGCAGCCGAGTGCTTACTAGGGGTGGCACCGGGGAGCTGTTTTTT
CASSRVLTRGGTGELFF
>TRBJ2-7|-|-|TRBV11-2
TGTGCCAGCAGCTTCACCCAGGCCTACGAGCAGTACTTC
CASSFTQAYEQYF
>TRBJ1-1|TRBD1|-|TRBV6-6
TGTGCCAGCAGAACAGGGGGACCCGACACTGAAGCTTTCTTT
CASRTGGPDTEAFF
>TRBJ2-2|-|-|TRBV6-1
TGTGCCAGCAGTGAAACCCAGACCGGGGAGCTGTTTTTT
CASSETQTGELFF
>TRBJ1-1|-|-|TRBV5-6
TGTGCCAGCAGCTTGTCCTTCTTGGGGGGGATGAACACTGAAGCTTTCTTT
CASSLSFLGGMNTEAFF
>TRBJ1-1|-|-|TRBV6-1
TGTGCCAGCAGCTACCACAGGGAGGGGACTGAAGCTTTCTTT
CASSYHREGTEAFF
>TRBJ1-3|-|-|TRBV29-1
TGCAGCGTTGAAGATCAAGGGAAAGGAAACACCATATATTTT
CSVEDQGKGNTIYF
>TRBJ2-3|TRBD2|-|TRBV7-8
TGTGCCAGCAGCTTGCTGAGACTAGCCGCAGATACGCAGTATTTT
CASSLLRLAADTQYF
>TRBJ2-3|-|-|TRBV4-1
TGCGCCAGCGAAGGACCTCTCGGCACAGATACGCAGTATTTT
CASEGPLGTDTQYF
>TRBJ2-6|-|-|TRBV19
TGTGCCAGTTTACCGAGGGCCAGAGGGAGCTCTGGGGCCAACGTCCTGACTTTC
CASLPRARGSSGANVLTF
>TRBJ1-4|TRBD1|-|TRBV7-6
TGTGCCAGCAGCTCTCCGGGACAGACTAATGAAAAACTGTTTTTT
CASSSPGQTNEKLFF
>TRBJ1-1|-|few|TRBV5-1
TGCGCCAGCAGCCCCCTCGGGACTGAAGCTTTCTTT
CASSPLGTEAFF
>TRBJ2-7|TRBD2|few|TRBV2
TGTGCCAGCACCCGCGGGAGGGTCTACGAGCAGTACTTC
CASTRGRVYEQYF
>TRBJ1-2|-|once|TRBV30
TGTGCCTGGACTAGGGGAGGCCCCCCCTATGGCTACACCTTC
CAWTRGGPPYGYTF
>TRBJ2-5|-|once|TRBV9
TGTGCCAGCAGCGTAGGGACAGCGACAAAAGAGACCCAGTACTTC
CASSVGTATKETQYF
>TRBJ2-2|TRBD1|once|TRBV10-2
TGCGCCAGCAGTAGGGACAGGGTGTCCACCGGGGAGCTGTTTTTT
CASSRDRVSTGELFF
>TRBJ1-2|TRBD1|-|TRBV6-5
TGTGCCAGCAGCCCCGGGACAGGAACTAACTATGGCTACACCTTC
CASSPGTGTNYGYTF
>TRBJ2-3|-|-|TRBV5-8
TGTGCCAGCAGCCAGGGATTAGGGGGGGATACGCAGTATTTT
CASSQGLGGDTQYF
>TRBJ2-7|-|-|TRBV21-1
TGTGCCAGCAGCACCTTGCCTCGGAGGATTTTATACGAGCAGTACTTC
CASSTLPRRILYEQYF
>TRBJ2-7|-|-|TRBV7-9
TGTGCCAGCAGCTCCCAAGAGACCAAATTGGGCTACGAGCAGTACTTC
CASSSQETKLGYEQYF
>TRBJ1-5|TRBD1|-|TRBV7-9
TGTGCCAGCTCCAGGGGGCAGGGTCAGCCCCAGCATTTT
CASSRGQGQPQHF
>TRBJ2-1|-|-|TRBV6-5
TGTGCCAGCAGTTACTTTGACCAGGGGTGGAATGAGCAGTTCTTC
CASSYFDQGWNEQFF
>TRBJ2-7|TRBD1|-|TRBV6-5
TGTGCCAGCAGTTACGTGCAGGGGGCCCGCAACGAGCAGTACTTC
CASSYVQGARNEQYF
>TRBJ2-1|TRBD1|few|TRBV7-9
TGTGCCAGCAGCTTAGTATCAGGGGGTGAGCAGTTCTTC
CASSLVSGGEQFF
>TRBJ1-5|-|few|TRBV2
TGTGCCAGCAGTCGGGATTCTCGTCAGCCCCAGCATTTT
CASSRDSRQPQHF
>TRBJ2-7|-|-|TRBV2
TGTGCCAGCAGAACTCGGGGGACATCCTACGAGCAGTACTTC
CASRTRGTSYEQYF
>TRBJ1-1|-|-|TRBV6-5
TGTGCCAGCAGTAAGATACAGGGACACACTGAAGCTTTCTTT
CASSKIQGHTEAFF
>TRBJ2-7|-|-|TRBV28
TGTGCCACCGCGGGGGCGGGAGAGGGCGGCGAGCAGTACTTC
CATAGAGEGGEQYF
>TRBJ2-3|TRBD1|-|TRBV6-4
TGTGCCAGCAGTGCCCGGACAGGCGCGACAGATACGCAGTATTTT
CASSARTGATDTQYF
>TRBJ2-1|TRBD2|-|TRBV7-2
TGTGCCAGCAGTCGACTAGCGGGAGGGGTGAAGTTCTTC
CASSRLAGGVKFF
>TRBJ2-4|TRBD1|few|TRBV4-1
TGCGCCAGCAGCCTACTGGGGGACAGACGACTTAGCATTCAGTACTTC
CASSLLGDRRLSIQYF
>TRBJ2-7|-|-|TRBV7-3
TGTGCCAGCAGCTCGCCGGTGACTAGTCCCTACGAGCAGTACTTC
CASSSPVTSPYEQYF
>TRBJ2-5|-|-|TRBV28
TGTGCCAGCAGTTTAACGGTGGGGATGAAGACCCAGTACTTC
CASSLTVGMKTQYF
>TRBJ2-3|TRBD2|-|TRBV29-1
TGCAGCGTTCACGGCGGGAGTACTGATACGCAGTATTTT
CSVHGGSTDTQYF
>TRBJ1-2|-|once|TRBV20-1
TGCAGTGCTCTAGAGATGAATGGCTACACCTTC
CSALEMNGYTF
>TRBJ1-5|TRBD1|-|TRBV6-5
TGTGCCAGCTCCACAGGGGGCAGCCAGCCCCAGCATTTT
CASSTGGSQPQHF
>TRBJ2-5|-|once|TRBV2
TGTGCCAACCAGAAGGCCCCCGATTACCAAGAGACCCAGTACTTC
CANQKAPDYQETQYF
>TRBJ2-6|-|-|TRBV2
TGTGCCAGCCATGGTTTCTCTGGGGCCAACGTCCTGACTTTC
CASHGFSGANVLTF
>TRBJ1-5|TRBD1|-|TRBV2
TGTGCCAGCAGTGACAGGGGGGTAGGCAATCAGCCCCAGCATTTT
CASSDRGVGNQPQHF
>TRBJ2-7|-|-|TRBV9
TGTGCCAGCAGCGTAAGGGGTCACTACGAGCAGTACTTC
CASSVRGHYEQYF
>TRBJ2-4|-|-|TRBV30
TGTGCCTGGAGTGTTGGAGTTACTGTCAAAAACATTCAGTACTTC
CAWSVGVTVKNIQYF